This T cell receptor (beta chain) came from a study of T-cell memory formation after mild COVID-19. J lost 0 bases, V lost 4 bases, and 11 bases had no gene match. Germline V lookup: CDR1 DFQATT, CDR2 SNEGSKA (reference sequence). The CDR3 loop spans 18 amino acids. TCRdb re-derived calls from the 5' RACE reads in MiXCR, one entry per CDR3 protein. The sample has tens of thousands of distinct CDR3 sequences, over 9% seen once; the top ten hold more than 20%. This clonotype has only a few counts. Its specificity is unknown. Study findings and constraints: The pre-infection memory compartment contained some responding clones, suggesting cross-reactive memory joined.

The V gene is TRBV20-1, the J gene TRBJ1-5; 11 bases fit TRBD1. This TCR came from a man in his late teens or twenties who had mild COVID-19 (a few samples of this study predate the infection). Cell type and time point are not known. Material for sequencing was PBMCs or a T cell subset sorted from them (not recorded which). CDR3 amino acids: CSATLGGTGGSSNQPQHF. CDR3 sequence (DNA): TGCAGTGCTACCCTTGGGGGGACAGGGGGGTCTAGCAATCAGCCCCAGCATTTT.